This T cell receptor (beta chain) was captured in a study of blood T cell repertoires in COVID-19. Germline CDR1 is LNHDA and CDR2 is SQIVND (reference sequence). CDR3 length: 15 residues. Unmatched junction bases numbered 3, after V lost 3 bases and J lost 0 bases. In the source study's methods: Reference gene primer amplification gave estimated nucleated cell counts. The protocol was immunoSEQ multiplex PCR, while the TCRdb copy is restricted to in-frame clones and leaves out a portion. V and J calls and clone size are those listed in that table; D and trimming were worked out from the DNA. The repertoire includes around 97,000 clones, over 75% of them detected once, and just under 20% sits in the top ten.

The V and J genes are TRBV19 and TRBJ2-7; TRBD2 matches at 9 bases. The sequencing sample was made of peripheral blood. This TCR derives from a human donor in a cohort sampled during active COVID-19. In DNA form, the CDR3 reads TGTGCCAGTAGTATTGAGCGGGAGGTCTCCTACGAGCAGTACTTC. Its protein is CASSIEREVSYEQYF.